The 24 T cell receptor beta chains listed next were all sequenced from one sample in a study of T cells after yellow fever vaccination. One entry per CDR3 protein results from TCRdb running MiXCR on the 5' RACE reads. In the table there are over 35,000 distinct CDR3 sequences, more than 6% of which are singletons. Material: PBMCs, either bulk or a sorted T-cell subset (CD4+, CD8+, memory, or dextramer-sorted; not recorded which), obtained 45 days after the yellow fever booster vaccination. These receptors were obtained from a man aged 25 to 45 who received the YFV17D yellow fever vaccine.

In this sample, this clonotype turned up many times. The chain carries TRBV5-1 and TRBJ2-1; D call uncertain. The CDR3 extends over 14 amino acids. Trimming pared 1 base from V and 5 bases from J, leaving 10 bases between. The germline V gene encodes CDR1 SGHRS and CDR2 YFSETQ. The CDR3 sequence is CASSLFVGDNEQFF. CDR3 DNA: TGCGCCAGCAGCTTGTTTGTCGGAGACAATGAGCAGTTCTTC.

The chain combines TRBV10-3 with TRBJ2-2; TRBD1 matches 8 bases. The CDR3 runs 14 residues. V shed 5 bases, J shed 8 bases, and the junction held 7 bases outside the gene matches. Germline CDR1 is ENHRY and CDR2 is SYGVKD. In DNA, the CDR3 is TGTGCCATCAGTTATGAAAGGGACAGGGGGGAGCTGTTTTTT. Translation gives CAISYERDRGELFF.

This clonotype was seen repeatedly, ten times or more. The chain is built from TRBV4-3 and TRBJ1-1, with a tentative D call TRBD1 (6 bases). Germline CDR1 is LGHNA and CDR2 is YSLEER. This CDR3 comprises 15 residues. With 4 bases removed from V and 6 bases from J, the gap between germline ends came to 18 bases. CDR3: CASSRTTGNVAEAFF. The CDR3 nucleotides are TGCGCCAGCAGCCGCACGACAGGTAACGTCGCTGAAGCTTTCTTT.

In its sample, this clonotype ranks as medium-sized. The junction differs from germline at one of its ends, possibly a read error. The chain couples TRBV18 to TRBJ2-7; 8 nucleotides line up with TRBD1. The CDR3 covers 15 residues. Germline CDR1 is KGHSH and CDR2 is LQKENI. DNA of the CDR3: TGTGCCAGCTCCCCACAGACAGGGGACCACTACGAGCAGTACTTC. Translated, it gives CASSPQTGDHYEQYF.

By share of the sample, this clonotype is medium-sized. The V gene is TRBV3-1, the J gene TRBJ2-1; D ambiguous. Trimming removed 0 bases from V and 5 bases from J, with 5 bases in between. The CDR3 has 13 residues. Germline CDR1 and CDR2: LGHDT and YNNKEL (reference sequence). The CDR3, as DNA: TGTGCCAGCAGCCAAGAGGTGCACAATGAGCAGTTCTTC. It yields the protein CASSQEVHNEQFF.

This clonotype was detected ten times or more. The chain joins TRBV5-5 to TRBJ1-6; the D is unclear. The CDR3 length is 15 residues. Germline lookup yields CDR1 SGHKS and CDR2 YYEKEE (reference sequence). Trimming took off 0 bases at V and 0 bases at J, with 4 bases between the two ends. CDR3 coding DNA: TGTGCCAGCAGCTTGGGGAGCTCCTATAATTCACCCCTCCACTTT. This gives the protein CASSLGSSYNSPLHF.

Concerning this clonotype itself: A much larger clone lies a single base off, so this may be a read error. This rearrangement joins TRBV20-1 to TRBJ2-3; 7 bases are shared with TRBD2. CDR1 is DFQATT, CDR2 SNEGSKA, per germline (reference sequence). This CDR3 is 14 amino acids long. CDR3 protein: CSDRAVAGADTQYF. CDR3 nucleotide sequence: TGCAGTGATAGAGCTGTAGCGGGTGCTGATACGCAGTATTTT.

This clonotype occurred a few times. The chain links TRBV20-1 to TRBJ2-2, with D uncertain. The CDR3 has 13 amino acids. With 6 bases removed from V and 4 bases from J, the gap between germline ends came to 12 bases. CDR1 is DFQATT, CDR2 SNEGSKA, per germline (reference sequence). CDR3 sequence reads: CSAAPQLTGELFF. DNA for the CDR3: TGCAGTGCCGCGCCCCAGCTCACCGGGGAGCTGTTTTTT.

This clonotype appeared many times. The V call is TRBV12-3 or TRBV12-4, the J call TRBJ1-1; D is uncertain. V was clipped by 6 bases and J by 7 bases, with 15 bases between them. The CDR3 contains 13 residues. The CDR3 sequence is CASSPLEPFEAFF. Written as DNA, the CDR3 is TGTGCCAGCAGCCCCCTCGAGCCGTTTGAAGCTTTCTTT.

Ten or more counts support this clonotype. The V call is TRBV20-1, the J call TRBJ2-1; 8 bases match TRBD2. The CDR3 contains 14 residues. Germline V gene sequence: CDR1 DFQATT, CDR2 SNEGSKA (reference sequence). V was pared by 5 bases and J by 3 bases, with 6 bases of the junction left unmatched. The CDR3 loop reads CSALTSGYYNEQFF. Written as DNA, the CDR3 is TGCAGTGCTCTAACTAGCGGATACTACAATGAGCAGTTCTTC.

This clonotype was observed many times. CDR3: CSARPAGGPNTGELFF. In nucleotides, the CDR3 is TGCAGTGCTAGACCAGCGGGAGGCCCGAACACCGGGGAGCTGTTTTTT. The chain uses TRBV20-1 and TRBJ2-2; 9 bases line up with TRBD2. V dropped 2 bases and J dropped 0; count of bases not matched to a gene: 4. This CDR3 spans 16 amino acids. Germline CDR1 is DFQATT and CDR2 is SNEGSKA (reference sequence).

This clonotype showed up many times. The chain links TRBV12-3 or TRBV12-4 to TRBJ2-1, with 7 bases matching TRBD2. The ends lost 7 bases at V and 8 bases at J; junction bases unmatched: 20. CDR3 length equals 17 residues. CDR3 sequence reads: CASIPHWAGVSGDEQFF. The CDR3 coding sequence is TGTGCCAGCATACCTCATTGGGCGGGAGTGTCTGGCGATGAGCAGTTCTTC.

This clonotype was recorded at least ten times. The V gene is TRBV5-1, the J gene TRBJ2-5; D call uncertain. This CDR3 contains 12 residues. Germline V gives CDR1 SGHRS, CDR2 YFSETQ. The V end was cut by 2 bases, the J end by 3 bases, with 5 bases between. The CDR3 region has the DNA TGCGCCAGCAGCTTCCCAGAAGAGACCCAGTACTTC. Amino acids: CASSFPEETQYF.

In this sample, this clonotype turned up a few times. The rearrangement uses TRBV18 and TRBJ2-7; D is uncertain. The V gene lost 6 bases and the J gene lost 6 bases, with 9 bases spanning the gap. The CDR3 is made up of 11 amino acids. Germline assignment: CDR1 KGHSH and CDR2 LQKENI. Here the CDR3 reads CASSTKGEQYF. The DNA for the CDR3 is TGTGCCAGCTCGACCAAGGGCGAGCAGTACTTC.

The chain has TRBV28 and TRBJ1-1, with TRBD1 matching over 8 bases. V lost 5 bases and J lost 11; bases outside the gene matches: 7. Germline CDR1 MDHEN, CDR2 SYDVKM. The CDR3 loop spans 12 amino acids. Here the CDR3 reads CASSQGQGTAFF. The CDR3 nucleotides read TGTGCCAGCAGTCAAGGACAGGGAACGGCTTTCTTT.

This clonotype was recorded many times. CDR3 nucleotides: TGTGCCAGCAGTTTATTTACGAACACTGAAGCTTTCTTT. Translating it yields CASSLFTNTEAFF. The chain employs TRBV27 and TRBJ1-1; D uncertain. CDR3 size: 13 residues. Trimming took off 1 base at V and 1 base at J, with 4 bases between the two ends. Per germline, CDR1 MNHEY and CDR2 SMNVEV (reference sequence).

This clonotype was recorded many times. The rearrangement uses TRBV20-1 and TRBJ1-3, with TRBD1 as a possible D gene (5 bases). Looked up from germline, CDR1 is DFQATT and CDR2 is SNEGSKA (reference sequence). V lost 5 bases to trimming and J lost 2 bases, with 7 bases between them. The CDR3 extends over 12 amino acids. The CDR3 sequence: CSAPGTGNTIYF. CDR3 nucleotide sequence: TGCAGTGCTCCAGGGACTGGAAACACCATATATTTT.

This clonotype has ten or more counts. J is TRBJ2-1 and V is TRBV7-2; D remains ambiguous. This CDR3 has 13 amino acids. From germline, CDR1 is SGHTA and CDR2 FQGNSA. The V and J ends lost 5 bases and 10 bases respectively, with 15 bases between them. In DNA, the CDR3 is TGTGCCAGCAGCCTATGGACGGAAGGGGAGCAGTTCTTC. Translated, it gives CASSLWTEGEQFF.

This clonotype was counted between two and nine times. The chain links TRBV7-9 to TRBJ1-5, with unresolved D. This CDR3 comprises 13 residues. Trimming removed 0 bases from V and 6 bases from J, with 6 bases in between. The germline CDR1 and CDR2 sequences are SEHNR and FQNEAQ (reference sequence). The CDR3 DNA sequence: TGTGCCAGCAGCTTAGCAAACCTTCAGCCCCAGCATTTT. Protein sequence: CASSLANLQPQHF. The full variable domain, rest sourced from reference TRBV7-9 and TRBJ1-5, is DTGVSQNPRHKITKRGQNVTFRCDPISEHNRLYWYRQTLGQGPEFLTYFQNEAQLEKSRLLSDRFSAERPKGSFSTLEIQRTEQGDSAMYLCASSLANLQPQHFGDGTRLSIL.

Ten or more counts support this clonotype. This rearrangement joins TRBV25-1 to TRBJ2-2; D perhaps matches TRBD2 (5 bases). The CDR3 is 16 residues long. In germline, CDR1 is MGHDK, CDR2 SYGVNS. Between the trimmed V and J ends, which lost 0 bases and 6 bases, there was a span of 14 bases. The CDR3 DNA reads TGTGCCAGCAGTGAATATGCCTCGGGGAAATCCGGGGAGCTGTTTTTT. It codes for CASSEYASGKSGELFF.

This rearrangement joins TRBV24-1 to TRBJ2-1, with TRBD1 identical over 9 bases. CDR1 and CDR2 from the germline V gene are KGHDR and SFDVKD. The CDR3 has 15 amino acids. J gave up 6 bases and V 0 bases, and 2 bases lay outside the gene matches. The CDR3 spells CATSDLSDRGNEQFF. The CDR3, as DNA: TGTGCCACCAGTGATTTGTCGGACAGGGGCAATGAGCAGTTCTTC.

This clonotype was picked up many times. V and J are TRBV9 and TRBJ2-2; D is undetermined. The length of the CDR3 is 13 residues. CDR1 is SGDLS, CDR2 YYNGEE, per germline. Trimming took off 0 bases at V and 6 bases at J, with 6 bases between the two ends. CDR3 region: CASSVESAGELFF. CDR3 sequence (DNA): TGTGCCAGCAGCGTAGAAAGCGCCGGGGAGCTGTTTTTT.

This clonotype was counted only a few times. This chain joins TRBV20-1 and TRBJ1-5; D not resolved. The germline V and J ends were trimmed by 6 bases and 4 bases, with 16 bases remaining between them. The CDR3 extends over 14 amino acids. CDR1 and CDR2 from the germline V gene are DFQATT and SNEGSKA (reference sequence). The CDR3 DNA reads TGCAGTGCCCCAGTAGGTTTCTCAAATCAGCCCCAGCATTTT. Its protein is CSAPVGFSNQPQHF.

There are many counts of this clonotype. The chain combines TRBV28 with TRBJ2-2, with D perhaps matching TRBD2 (5 bases). The V end was cut by 5 bases, the J end by 6 bases, with 10 bases between. The CDR3 length is 13 residues. Per germline, CDR1 MDHEN and CDR2 SYDVKM. The CDR3 nucleotides are TGTGCCAGCAGTCTTGAAGCGGCCGGGGAGCTGTTTTTT. Residues: CASSLEAAGELFF.